This section outlines one TCR beta chain sequence together with its context. Sequencing involved patients with CD8+CD57+ cell expansion previously shown by flow cytometry. The source of the sample is a study of CD8+CD57+ T cells in acquired aplastic anemia. TCR beta VDJ and CDR3 were profiled, and genomic DNA was the template. MiXCR, applied by TCRdb to the reads, yields one record per CDR3 protein. Seen here are roughly 250,000 distinct CDR3 sequences, approximately 79% observed once, and the top ten hold roughly two fifths. Looked up from germline, CDR1 is SEHNR and CDR2 is FQNEAQ (reference sequence). V lost 5 bases and J 9 bases, leaving 22 bases between the germline ends. CDR3 size: 16 residues.

The sample taken for sequencing was sorted CD4+, CD8+, or CD8+CD57+ T cells (not recorded which) from PBMCs. The clonotype originates from a human donor with aplastic anemia. The J gene is TRBJ2-2, the V gene TRBV7-9; possible D gene TRBD2, 5 bases. CDR3 protein: CASSLLHGELTWELFF. The CDR3 bases are TGTGCCAGCAGCCTACTACACGGGGAGCTGACTTGGGAGCTGTTTTTT.